This T cell receptor beta chain stems from a study of blood T cell repertoires in COVID-19. The overall study: The United States, Italy and Spain were the sources of the acute and convalescent COVID-19 samples. T cells, B-cell-depleted T cells, or PBMCs provided the cDNA or gDNA that served as material.

Original methodology: Reference gene primer amplification gave estimated nucleated cell counts. Repertoires were generated with immunoSEQ multiplex PCR, while TCRdb's copy carries only in-frame clones and drops some. V, J and clone size derive from that table, while D and trimming were established from the DNA sequence. This sample has more than 100,000 clones, with around 87% found just once. CDR3 size: 18 residues. Germline-derived CDR1 and CDR2 are SGHDT and YYEEEE. The V and J ends lost 4 bases and 6 bases, in that order; junction bases with no gene match: 15. V and J are TRBV5-6 and TRBJ2-1; TRBD2 agrees at 11 bases. The sequence came from a woman in her 70s with acute or convalescent COVID-19. Material for sequencing was peripheral blood. The CDR3 region has the DNA TGTGCCAGCAGCCACACTAGCGGGGGACTGGCAGTCGGCAATGAGCAGTTCTTC. Amino acid sequence: CASSHTSGGLAVGNEQFF.